This T cell receptor (beta chain) is from a study of T cell changes during pregnancy in multiple sclerosis. Profiled with immunoSEQ multiplex PCR; TCRdb holds only in-frame clones, not every one. The repertoire consists of some 120,000 clones, with about 96% occurring once and the leading ten covering over 0.35%. In germline, CDR1 is PRHDT, CDR2 FYEKMQ (reference sequence). The CDR3 loop spans 13 amino acids. Trimming shortened V by 2 bases and J by 2 bases, and 5 bases separated the two germline ends. This specimen consisted of peripheral blood, obtained after pregnancy. This TCR derives from a female donor with multiple sclerosis, enrolled in a pregnancy study. The chain employs TRBV13 and TRBJ2-3; a weak D match, TRBD2 (5 bases). The CDR3 loop reads CASSLRDTDTQYF. In nucleotides, the CDR3 is TGTGCCAGCAGCTTACGGGACACAGATACGCAGTATTTT. Combining the CDR3 with reference TRBV13 and TRBJ2-3 gives the whole variable domain AAGVIQSPRHLIKEKRETATLKCYPIPRHDTVYWYQQGPGQDPQFLISFYEKMQSDKGSIPDRFSAQQFSDYHSELNMSSLELGDSALYFCASSLRDTDTQYFGPGTRLTVL.